This T cell receptor beta chain was profiled in a study of control samples from healthy donors and cancer patients. The germline CDR1 and CDR2 sequences are WSHSY and SAAADI. The CDR3 runs to 15 residues. The ends lost 6 bases at V and 8 bases at J; junction bases unmatched: 6. TCRdb's table, derived via immunoSEQ multiplex PCR, lists solely in-frame clones and lacks some. Among about 57,000 clones listed, less than 95% were seen once. The specimen was blood. The receptor's source is a man younger than 40 in good health. The chain couples TRBV10-2 to TRBJ1-6; 11 bases are shared with TRBD1. The CDR3 DNA reads as TGCGCCAGCAGCCCTGGACAGGGGGCGGATTCACCCCTCCACTTT. Encoded protein: CASSPGQGADSPLHF.